Sequencing of this T cell receptor beta chain was carried out in a study of human CD8 memory T cell subsets. Study-wide results and limits: Similarly high diversity was seen in stem-like memory and precursor exhausted T cells, but not in effector memory cells.

For this clonotype: Its antigen is undetermined.

The authors enriched total CD8+ T cells by negative magnetic separation. Sequencing libraries of TCR beta were made by UMI-labeled 5' RACE. A single record per CDR3 protein comes from TCRdb applying MiXCR to the 5' RACE reads. The data show about 7,900 distinct CDR3 sequences, under 5% seen once. Sequencing input: CD8+ T cells from PBMCs. The receptor comes from a human donor in good health.

The CDR3 reads CASSIRRSATNEKLFF. The CDR3, as DNA: TGTGCCAGTAGCATCCGACGGTCTGCAACTAATGAAAAACTGTTTTTT. The chain couples TRBV19 to TRBJ1-4, with D unclear. CDR1 and CDR2 (germline): LNHDA, SQIVND (reference sequence). The CDR3 length is 16 residues. V gave up 6 bases and J gave up 0 bases, with 14 bases separating them.